The 20 T cell receptor beta chains below come from one sample, sequenced in a study of glioma-infiltrating T cells after dendritic cell vaccination. Data came from immunoSEQ multiplex PCR; TCRdb stores just in-frame clones and leaves some out. Found here are 100,000 or so clones, under 90% of them singletons; the top ten hold about a sixth. Sequenced material: blood, taken before dendritic cell vaccination. The receptors here all came from a human donor with glioblastoma.

The CDR3 DNA reads as TGTGCCAGCAGCTTTCGACAGGGAGGAAACACCATATATTTT. Amino acid sequence: CASSFRQGGNTIYF. The rearrangement links TRBV7-9 to TRBJ1-3, with 7 bases aligning to TRBD1. The CDR3 has 14 residues. CDR1 SEHNR and CDR2 FQNEAQ come from the germline V gene (reference sequence). The junction had 3 bases not matched to a gene; V was cut back by 3 bases and J by 4 bases.

The chain combines TRBV14 with TRBJ1-1; D remains ambiguous. Germline V lookup: CDR1 SGHDN, CDR2 FVKESK. CDR3 size: 16 residues. Between the trimmed V and J ends, which lost 2 bases and 5 bases, there was a span of 18 bases. CDR3 loop: CASSQQPGRAGTEAFF. CDR3 in DNA: TGTGCCAGCAGCCAACAACCTGGGCGGGCTGGGACTGAAGCTTTCTTT. Full variable domain (outside the CDR3, taken from reference TRBV14 and TRBJ1-1): EAGVTQFPSHSVIEKGQTVTLRCDPISGHDNLYWYRRVMGKEIKFLLHFVKESKQDESGMPNNRFLAERTGGTYSTLKVQPAELEDSGVYFCASSQQPGRAGTEAFFGQGTRLTVV.

This chain connects TRBV6-1 to TRBJ1-2; D gene unclear. The ends were cut back, 7 bases at V and 4 bases at J, with 10 bases in the middle. Germline-derived CDR1 and CDR2 are MNHNS and SASEGT. The CDR3 covers 12 residues. The CDR3 loop is CASTVARYGYTF. CDR3 nucleotide sequence: TGTGCCAGCACCGTAGCGCGCTATGGCTACACCTTC.

The chain joins TRBV19 to TRBJ1-2, with 9 bases lining up with TRBD1. The CDR3 is made up of 16 amino acids. V trimming: 6 bases; J trimming: 4 bases; junction bases outside the gene matches: 12. CDR1 is LNHDA and CDR2 is SQIVND in the germline V gene (reference sequence). The CDR3 is CASRINTGGSIYGYTF. CDR3 bases: TGTGCCAGTAGAATTAACACAGGGGGCTCGATCTATGGCTACACCTTC.

The chain couples TRBV19 to TRBJ1-1; no clear D. The V and J ends lost 4 bases and 2 bases respectively, with 14 bases between them. Germline CDR1 and CDR2: LNHDA and SQIVND (reference sequence). The CDR3 extends over 15 amino acids. The CDR3 sequence is CASSTRNRGNTEAFF. DNA of the CDR3: TGTGCCAGTAGTACCCGAAACCGGGGAAACACTGAAGCTTTCTTT.

V is TRBV9 and J is TRBJ2-3, with 8 bases matching TRBD2. This CDR3 contains 12 residues. V lost 3 bases, J lost 6 bases, and 0 bases stayed unmatched. The germline gives CDR1 SGDLS, CDR2 YYNGEE. The CDR3: CASSAGGDTQYF. For the CDR3, the DNA is TGTGCCAGCAGCGCGGGGGGGGATACGCAGTATTTT.

This chain connects TRBV6-5 to TRBJ2-7; 7 bases are shared with TRBD2. The V and J ends lost 0 bases and 5 bases, in that order; junction bases with no gene match: 7. The CDR3 has 15 residues. Germline V lookup: CDR1 MNHEY, CDR2 SVGAGI. DNA for the CDR3: TGTGCCAGCAGTTACTCGAAGGCGGCGGGGGACGAGCAGTACTTC. It translates to CASSYSKAAGDEQYF.

This chain uses TRBV7-2 with TRBJ2-7; 10 nucleotides agree with TRBD1. V shed 5 bases, J shed 7 bases, and the junction held 11 bases outside the gene matches. Germline values: CDR1 SGHTA, CDR2 FQGNSA. This CDR3 comprises 15 residues. CDR3 nucleotides: TGTGCCAGCAGCCTCACCGGGACAGGGGCTCATGAGCAGTACTTC. Protein: CASSLTGTGAHEQYF.

In nucleotides, the CDR3 is TGCGCCAGCAGCTCGGGCTCTGGAAACACCATATATTTT. This sequence encodes CASSSGSGNTIYF. The chain employs TRBV5-1 and TRBJ1-3; D gene ambiguous. This CDR3 region has 13 residues. The ends were cut back, 3 bases at V and 0 bases at J, with 4 bases in the middle. The germline V gene has CDR1 SGHRS and CDR2 YFSETQ.

This clone has just a few counts. This chain uses TRBV28 with TRBJ1-5; TRBD1 matches 7 bases. The CDR3 has 15 residues. Unmatched junction bases numbered 5, after V lost 3 bases and J lost 3 bases. Germline V gene sequence: CDR1 MDHEN, CDR2 SYDVKM. CDR3 sequence: CASSLVTGTNQPQHF. The CDR3, as DNA: TGTGCCAGCAGTTTGGTGACAGGGACCAATCAGCCCCAGCATTTT.

This chain connects TRBV9 to TRBJ1-3; no reliable D call. From germline, CDR1 is SGDLS and CDR2 YYNGEE. The CDR3 has 15 amino acids. V lost 1 base, J lost 0 bases, and 8 bases lay in between. The CDR3 loop is CASSVSQYSGNTIYF. DNA for the CDR3: TGTGCCAGCAGCGTAAGTCAGTACTCTGGAAACACCATATATTTT.

The J gene is TRBJ2-7, the V gene TRBV5-1, with 8 bases matching TRBD1. This CDR3 is built from 16 residues. CDR1 is SGHRS and CDR2 is YFSETQ in the germline V gene. V was clipped by 2 bases and J by 3 bases; unmatched bases: 10. CDR3 sequence reads: CASSFGSPGGLYEQYF. The DNA for the CDR3 is TGCGCCAGCAGCTTCGGGAGCCCAGGGGGCCTCTACGAGCAGTACTTC. Together with reference TRBV5-1 and TRBJ2-7, the CDR3 gives the full variable domain: KAGVTQTPRYLIKTRGQQVTLSCSPISGHRSVSWYQQTPGQGLQFLFEYFSETQRNKGNFPGRFSGRQFSNSRSEMNVSTLELGDSALYLCASSFGSPGGLYEQYFGPGTRLTVT.

The genes are TRBV19 and TRBJ2-1; 11 bases map to TRBD2. The CDR3 covers 15 residues. Trimming removed 6 bases from V and 5 bases from J; junction bases left unmatched: 6. Germline loops: CDR1 LNHDA, CDR2 SQIVND (reference sequence). The CDR3 region is CASRYLAGGDNEQFF. In DNA, the CDR3 is TGTGCCAGTAGATACTTAGCGGGGGGGGACAATGAGCAGTTCTTC.

V gene TRBV5-1 combines with J gene TRBJ2-3; TRBD2 agrees at 11 bases. This CDR3 spans 17 amino acids. Trimming at V came to 0 bases and at J to 2 bases, leaving 5 bases not matched to a gene. Germline V gene sequence: CDR1 SGHRS, CDR2 YFSETQ. The CDR3 loop is CASSLDGTSGSTDTQYF. The CDR3 region has the DNA TGCGCCAGCAGCTTGGACGGGACTAGCGGATCCACAGATACGCAGTATTTT.

The DNA of the CDR3 is TGTGCCAGCAGCGCCACTCAGGTTGGACCCCTCCACTTT. This gives the protein CASSATQVGPLHF. J is TRBJ1-6 and V is TRBV6-6; D call uncertain. Germline CDR1 MNHNY, CDR2 SVGAGI (reference sequence). The CDR3 has 13 residues. Trimming left V 6 bases short and J 12 bases short, with 15 bases between.

This chain uses TRBV28 with TRBJ1-5, with D perhaps matching TRBD1 (5 bases). CDR1 MDHEN and CDR2 SYDVKM come from the germline V gene. Trimming removed 9 bases from V and 4 bases from J, with 10 bases in between. The CDR3 is 12 amino acids. The CDR3, as DNA: TGTGCCAGTGGGGCCCTTAATCAGCCCCAGCATTTT. It translates to CASGALNQPQHF.

The rearrangement joins TRBV6-6 to TRBJ1-3, with a possible D match to TRBD1 (6 bases). The length of the CDR3 is 14 residues. Deletions cut 6 bases from V and 6 bases from J, with 15 bases between. Germline values: CDR1 MNHNY, CDR2 SVGAGI (reference sequence). CDR3 in amino acids: CASSPQGLVNTIYF. As DNA, the CDR3 is TGTGCCAGCAGCCCCCAGGGGTTGGTAAACACCATATATTTT.

Notes on this clone: Other nucleotide sequences in the sample specify the same CDR3. V gene TRBV5-1 combines with J gene TRBJ2-1; maybe TRBD1 (5 bases). This CDR3 has 14 amino acids. Trimming took off 0 bases at V and 7 bases at J, with 11 bases between the two ends. CDR1 and CDR2 from the germline V gene are SGHRS and YFSETQ. As DNA, the CDR3 is TGCGCCAGCAGCTTGGTCGCAGGGCCGAATGAGCAGTTCTTC. Translation gives CASSLVAGPNEQFF.

The chain employs TRBV25-1 and TRBJ1-2; D uncertain. This CDR3 has 13 amino acids. CDR1 is MGHDK, CDR2 SYGVNS, per germline. With 4 bases removed from V and 2 bases from J, the gap between germline ends came to 8 bases. CDR3 nucleotide sequence: TGTGCCAGCAGTGGTTACATCAACTATGGCTACACCTTC. It encodes CASSGYINYGYTF.

The chain couples TRBV9 to TRBJ2-7; weak D call: TRBD2 (5 bases). Germline V gene data show CDR1 as SGDLS and CDR2 as YYNGEE. The CDR3 spans 13 residues. The germline V and J ends were trimmed by 0 bases and 3 bases, with 7 bases remaining between them. The CDR3 is CASSVDRDYEQYF. CDR3 nucleotide sequence: TGTGCCAGCAGCGTAGATCGGGACTACGAGCAGTACTTC.